One sample yielded the 12 T cell receptor beta chains listed below, sequenced in a study of tissue T cells after allogeneic stem cell transplantation. Assay used: immunoSEQ multiplex PCR; TCRdb lists only in-frame clones, some missing. The sample records tens of thousands of clones, approximately 73% being singletons. The sample was sorted cells pooled from one or two spleens. These receptors were taken from a pool of C57BL/6 mice in good health.

Note on this clone: The listed genes are named as in mouse. The read halts 1 residue ahead of the CDR3 end, with the missing end drawn from the germline J gene. The gene calls are TRBV12-1 and TRBJ2-7, with D possibly TRBD2 on 6 matching bases. The germline V gene encodes CDR1 SGHSN and CDR2 HYEKVE. V was trimmed by 4 bases and J by 6 bases, leaving 12 bases between them. The CDR3 runs 12 residues. The CDR3 loop is CASSLWGFEQYF. The CDR3 DNA, read in part, is TGTGCCAGCTCCCTCTGGGGCTTTGAACAGTAC. Combining the CDR3 with reference TRBV12-1 and TRBJ2-7 gives the whole variable domain DSGVVQSPRHIIKEKGGRSVLTCIPISGHSNVVWYQQTLGKELKFLIQHYEKVERDKGFLPSRFSVQQFDDYHSEMNMSALELEDSAMYFCASSLWGFEQYFGPGTRLTVL.

This clone was detected once. Germline and genes here are mouse. From the germline J gene comes the end of the CDR3, since the read stops 1 residue before it. The chain employs TRBV3 and TRBJ1-2; possibly TRBD1 for D (5 bases). The V gene's germline CDR1 is SNHLY and CDR2 FYNGKV (reference sequence). The CDR3 has 13 amino acids. The V end was cut by 6 bases, the J end by 0 bases, with 8 bases between. The CDR3 protein is CASSRQSNSDYTF. The CDR3 DNA, read in part, is TGTGCCAGCAGTAGACAGTCAAACTCCGACTACACC.

The sample holds a few counts of this clone. Gene names denote mouse genes. The read terminates 1 residue ahead of where the CDR3 ends, so the germline J gene completes it. The V and J genes are TRBV3 and TRBJ2-7; 8 nucleotides match TRBD1. The CDR3 totals 14 residues. Germline V gene sequence: CDR1 SNHLY, CDR2 FYNGKV (reference sequence). Germline trimming cut 5 bases from V and 3 bases from J; bases unmatched to any gene: 6. CDR3 in amino acids: CASSPGGAFYEQYF. The CDR3 bases that were read are TGTGCCAGCAGCCCAGGGGGCGCTTTCTATGAACAGTAC.

As regards this clone: The gene names here belong to mouse. The DNA ends 1 residue before the CDR3 does, and the rest of the CDR3 is filled in from the germline J gene. The chain is built from TRBV5 and TRBJ2-7, with 9 bases identical to TRBD1. Germline CDR1 LGHNA, CDR2 YNLKQL (reference sequence). The CDR3 consists of 15 residues. V lost 2 bases to trimming and J lost 4 bases; unmatched junction nucleotides: 6. CDR3 DNA, as far as it was read: TGTGCCAGCAGCCAACTCGGGACAGGGACTTATGAACAGTAC. Its translation: CASSQLGTGTYEQY. The CDR3 in its entirety is CASSQLGTGTYEQYF.

This clone occurred a few times. Gene names and germline match the mouse. From the germline J gene comes the end of the CDR3, since the read stops 1 residue before it. The V call is TRBV2, the J call TRBJ2-7, with D unclear. Germline lookup yields CDR1 LGHNA and CDR2 YSYQKL. CDR3 length equals 11 residues. V shed 0 bases and J shed 6 bases, with 3 bases lying between them. CDR3 bases read: TGTGCCAGCAGCCAAGATACTGAACAGTAC. Protein product: CASSQDTEQY. The full CDR3 is CASSQDTEQYF.

To note about this clone: Genes and germline come from the mouse. Partial CDR3 DNA: TGTGCCAGCTCTCTCATTTGGGACTGGGGGTATGCTGAGCAGTTC. Amino acid sequence: CASSLIWDWGYAEQF. In full, the CDR3 reads CASSLIWDWGYAEQFF. V is TRBV12-2 and J is TRBJ2-1, with TRBD2 identical over 11 bases. From the germline J gene comes the end of the CDR3, since the read stops 1 residue before it. In germline, CDR1 is SGHLS, CDR2 HYDKME. The CDR3 is 16 amino acids. Trimming took 0 bases from V and 4 from J; bases not matched to a gene: 4.

Concerning this clone: Gene names and germline match the mouse. The DNA ends 1 residue before the CDR3 does, and the rest of the CDR3 is filled in from the germline J gene. The chain uses TRBV19 and TRBJ2-7; TRBD2 matches at 11 bases. Germline loops: CDR1 FNHDT, CDR2 SITEND (reference sequence). Trimming cost V 9 bases and J 3 bases; bases outside gene matches: 2. CDR3 length: 12 amino acids. The sequenced part of the CDR3 DNA is TGTGCCACGGGACTGGGGGTCTATGAACAGTAC. This gives the protein CATGLGVYEQY. The full CDR3 protein reads CATGLGVYEQYF. The complete variable domain, with remaining parts taken from reference TRBV19 and TRBJ2-7, reads GGIITQTPKFLIGQEGQKLTLKCQQNFNHDTMYWYRQDSGKGLRLIYYSITENDLQKGDLSEGYDASREKKSSFSLTVTSAQKNEMAVFLCATGLGVYEQYFGPGTRLTVL.

A note on this clone: The listed genes are named as in mouse. Sequencing ends 1 residue short of the CDR3 end; the germline J gene provides the rest. The chain uses TRBV4 and TRBJ2-5; 11 bases are shared with TRBD2. Germline V gives CDR1 LGHDT, CDR2 YNNKQL (reference sequence). Trimming took 11 bases from V and 8 from J; bases not matched to a gene: 6. The CDR3 is 12 residues long. CDR3 in amino acids: CAAGTGGGTQYF. The sequenced part of the CDR3 DNA is TGTGCCGCCGGGACTGGGGGAGGCACCCAGTAC. Based on the CDR3 plus reference TRBV4 and TRBJ2-5, the full variable domain is ETAVFQTPNYHVTQVGNEVSFNCKQTLGHDTMYWYKQDSKKLLKIMFSYNNKQLIVNETVPRRFSPQSSDKAHLNLRIKSVEPEDSAVYLCAAGTGGGTQYFGPGTRLLVL.

Regarding this clone: Any gene name here is a mouse gene name. The CDR3 region is CASRAGGGEQYF. The part of the CDR3 DNA that was read is TGTGCCAGCAGGGCAGGGGGCGGAGAACAGTAC. The chain uses TRBV13-3 and TRBJ2-7; the match to TRBD1 covers 8 bases. The read ends 1 residue early relative to the CDR3; the germline J gene fills the gap. Germline trimming cut 5 bases from V and 7 bases from J; bases unmatched to any gene: 5. The CDR3 is 12 amino acids. Germline lookup yields CDR1 NNHDY and CDR2 SYVADS.

This clone was recorded once. Mouse gene names and germline throughout. The read terminates 1 residue ahead of where the CDR3 ends, so the germline J gene completes it. The chain has TRBV31 and TRBJ1-1, with D unclear. V was shortened by 0 bases and J by 5 bases, with 16 bases between the two germline ends. The CDR3 covers 15 residues. Germline lookup yields CDR1 GKSSPN and CDR2 SITVG. The CDR3: CAWSLGRAGGTEVFF. CDR3 DNA (partial): TGTGCCTGGAGTCTAGGCCGGGCAGGAGGGACAGAAGTCTTC. Full variable domain (outside the CDR3, taken from reference TRBV31 and TRBJ1-1): AQTIHQWPVAEIKAVGSPLSLGCTIKGKSSPNLYWYWQATGGTLQQLFYSITVGQVESVVQLNLSASRPKDDQFILSTEKLLLSHSGFYLCAWSLGRAGGTEVFFGKGTRLTVV.

Points on this clone: Here the gene names and germline are mouse. The read comes to an end 1 residue before the CDR3 does, leaving the germline J gene to fill in the end. The chain uses TRBV5 and TRBJ1-1; TRBD1 might be the D (5 bases). With 3 bases removed from V and 0 bases from J, the gap between germline ends came to 8 bases. Germline CDR1 reads LGHNA; CDR2 reads YNLKQL (reference sequence). The length of the CDR3 is 14 residues. The CDR3 bases that were read are TGTGCCAGCAGCCACCAGGGTGAGAACACAGAAGTCTTC. Amino acids: CASSHQGENTEVF. The whole CDR3 sequence reads CASSHQGENTEVFF.

Worth noting for this clone: Genes and germline are mouse. The read terminates 1 residue before the CDR3 end, so the remaining end is supplied by the germline J gene. The rearrangement links TRBV5 to TRBJ2-5; 7 nucleotides agree with TRBD2. The germline V gene encodes CDR1 LGHNA and CDR2 YNLKQL (reference sequence). V lost 2 bases and J lost 2; bases outside the gene matches: 1. The CDR3 runs 14 residues. The CDR3 spells CASSQRGGQDTQYF. The part of the CDR3 DNA that was read is TGTGCCAGCAGCCAACGGGGGGGCCAAGACACCCAGTAC.